What follows are 2 T cell receptor beta chains derived from one specimen sequenced in a study of PD-1 blockade in classical Hodgkin lymphoma. Produced via immunoSEQ multiplex PCR; TCRdb's table is partial and in-frame only. The sample lists tens of thousands of clones, around 89% occurring once. The sample's time point: newly diagnosed, previously untreated cHL patient sample. Thawed PBMCs yielded CD4+ T cells through magnetic negative selection. Sequenced material: CD4+ T cells from blood. Receptors originate from a human donor with classical Hodgkin lymphoma.

The chain recombines TRBV19 with TRBJ2-7; D may be TRBD1 (5 bases). The V gene's germline CDR1 is LNHDA and CDR2 SQIVND (reference sequence). Trimming removed 2 bases at V and 2 bases at J, with 10 bases between. The CDR3 runs to 14 residues. The CDR3 loop is CASSILQGPYEQYF. CDR3 sequence (DNA): TGTGCCAGTAGTATACTCCAGGGTCCCTACGAGCAGTACTTC.

The chain links TRBV28 to TRBJ2-6, with D possibly being TRBD2 (6 bases). The CDR3 covers 15 residues. Germline lookup yields CDR1 MDHEN and CDR2 SYDVKM. Deletions cut 2 bases from V and 2 bases from J, with 7 bases between. The CDR3 region is CASSLGGTGANVLTF. The CDR3 DNA is TGTGCCAGCAGTTTAGGGGGGACTGGGGCCAACGTCCTGACTTTC.